Listed below are T cell receptor beta chains from one sample, sequenced in a study of T cell repertoires in cytomegalovirus infection. TCRdb itself ran the reads through MiXCR, one entry per CDR3 protein. This table holds almost 300,000 distinct CDR3 sequences, about 9.1% found once. The sequenced material came from PBMCs. The receptors derive from a human donor in good health (CMV status not recorded). Some clones in this sample may be carry-over from other donors' samples. CDR3s include the opening cysteine and the closing phenylalanine or tryptophan.

>TRBV20-1
CSARPGTRQETQYF
>TRBV20-1
CSAAPQRNTEAFF
>TRBV28
CASSLGGALSETQYF
>TRBV25-1
CASTEEQGACNEQFF
>TRBV7-3
CASSPGGTLNEQFF
>TRBV13
CASTDRGGTLRGEQFF
>TRBV29-1
CSVPTRNYGYTF
>TRBV10-3
CAISGGFGDGELFF
>TRBV10-2
CASRHSLLPRDRGRQPQHF
>TRBV9
CASSVGGASGTDTQYF
>TRBV7-8
CASSGSRGGNEQFF
>TRBV28
CASSLWRAGYTF
>TRBV7-2
CASSLMAGKTGNTIYF
>TRBV7-9
CASSYRDGQADIQYF
>TRBV28
CASRLRDRVDNQPQHF
>TRBV29-1
CSGGGHNYGYTF
>TRBV2
CASNLSGTGLGYTF
>TRBV6-1
CASSGPGTENYGYTF
>TRBV29-1
CSVLGPETQYF
>TRBV4-3
CASSLALSGANVLTF
>TRBV7-8
CASSLQGKGDEPQHF
>TRBV11-2
CASSLGSGGASLREQFF
>TRBV20-1
CSANQRGYTDTQYF
>TRBV29-1
CSTGTGGTEAFF
>TRBV12-5
CASGLAGTGGPETQYF
>TRBV6-5
CASSPLRAQSGDEQFF
>TRBV6-2/TRBV6-3
CASTGQIEQFF
>TRBV29-1
CSVEGGTAEETQYF
>TRBV6-2/TRBV6-3
CASSSPGQSNYEQYF
>TRBV4-3
CASSDRDRGTTF
>TRBV5-1
CASSLGAGRGETQYF
>TRBV20-1
CSARRAGGGTGELFF
>TRBV7-9
CASSPRGGSEKLFF
>TRBV2
CASSEDPTDTQYF
>TRBV6-5
CASSRDTVDTEAFF
>TRBV2
CASSKQGNEQFF
>TRBV7-9
CASSPRDRSNTEAFF
>TRBV20-1
CSARGRTGWTEAFF
>TRBV10-3
CAISLGGDTEAFF
>TRBV6-6
CASNLKRGPRTDTQYF
>TRBV5-6
CASSIPGRVYGYTF
>TRBV20-1
CSARGPANIQYF
>TRBV25-1
CASSEFGVQGEKLFF
>TRBV14
CASSQAGGHYNEQFF
>TRBV28
CASRPLGQPQHF
>TRBV28
CASSLPQGRNQPQHF
>TRBV2
CASSLQGSYEQYF
>TRBV7-2
CASSFTASNTGELFF
>TRBV12-3/TRBV12-4
CASSLKAVRYGYTF
>TRBV7-9
CASSLGFTGAPDNSPLHF
>TRBV7-6
CASSLSSLAGNYNEQFF
>TRBV7-9
CASVKPGLTIGAEAFF
>TRBV5-1
CASSLEGQTSPLHF
>TRBV12-3/TRBV12-4
CASTGQGKGHSYEQYF
>TRBV20-1
CTGALQETQYF
>TRBV28
CASSLWGRQGGYTF
>TRBV28
CAINRGNEKLFF